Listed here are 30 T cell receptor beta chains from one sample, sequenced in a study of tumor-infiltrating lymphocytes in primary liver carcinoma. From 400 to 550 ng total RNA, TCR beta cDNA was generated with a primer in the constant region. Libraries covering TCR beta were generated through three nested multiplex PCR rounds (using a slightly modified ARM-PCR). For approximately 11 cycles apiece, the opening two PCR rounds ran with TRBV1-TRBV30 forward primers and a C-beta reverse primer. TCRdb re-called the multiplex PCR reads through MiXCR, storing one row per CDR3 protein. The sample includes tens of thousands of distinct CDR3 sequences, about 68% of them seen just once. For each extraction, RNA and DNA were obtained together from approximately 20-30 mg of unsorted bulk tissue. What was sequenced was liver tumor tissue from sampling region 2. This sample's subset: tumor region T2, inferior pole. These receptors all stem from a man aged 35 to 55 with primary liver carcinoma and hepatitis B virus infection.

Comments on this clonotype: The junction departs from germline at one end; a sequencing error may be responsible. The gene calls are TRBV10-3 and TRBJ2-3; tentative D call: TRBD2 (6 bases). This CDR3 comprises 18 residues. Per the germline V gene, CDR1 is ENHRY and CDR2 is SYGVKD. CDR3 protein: CAISVRILTGLSIDTQYF. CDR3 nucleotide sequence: TGTGCCATCAGTGTGCGGATTTTAACGGGACTTAGCATAGATACGCAGTATTTT.

The CDR3 sequence: CASGGHMSGNTIYF. The CDR3 nucleotides read TGTGCCAGCGGCGGGCATATGTCTGGAAACACCATATATTTT. V usage is TRBV6-5 and J usage is TRBJ1-3; no reliable D call. From germline, CDR1 is MNHEY and CDR2 SVGAGI. CDR3 size: 14 residues. Trimming shortened V by 8 bases and J by 1 base, and 12 bases separated the two germline ends.

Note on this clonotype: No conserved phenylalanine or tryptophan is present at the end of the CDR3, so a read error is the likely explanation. CDR3 residues: CASGGDTNTGELFL. DNA of the CDR3: TGTGCCTCCGGGGGGGATACGAACACCGGGGAGCTGTTTCTT. This rearrangement joins TRBV10-3 to TRBJ2-2; TRBD2 matches at 8 bases. The CDR3 is 14 residues long. CDR1 ENHRY and CDR2 SYGVKD come from the germline V gene. Trimming took 11 bases from V and 0 from J; bases not matched to a gene: 5.

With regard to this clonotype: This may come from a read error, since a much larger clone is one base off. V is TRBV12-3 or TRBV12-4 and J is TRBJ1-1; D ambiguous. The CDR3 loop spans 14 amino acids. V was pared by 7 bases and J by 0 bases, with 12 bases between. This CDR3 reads CASTEGVMNTEAFF. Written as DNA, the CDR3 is TGTGCCAGCACCGAAGGAGTCATGAACACTGAAGCTTTCTTT.

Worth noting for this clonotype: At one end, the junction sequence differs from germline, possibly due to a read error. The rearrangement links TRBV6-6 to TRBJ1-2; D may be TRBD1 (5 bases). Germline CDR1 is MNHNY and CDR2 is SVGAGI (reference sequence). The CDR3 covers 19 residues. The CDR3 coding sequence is TGTGCCAACTTCTCCTCGCGGTGGGACTCCGGCTTCGATTACTATGGCTACGCCTTC. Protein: CANFSSRWDSGFDYYGYAF.

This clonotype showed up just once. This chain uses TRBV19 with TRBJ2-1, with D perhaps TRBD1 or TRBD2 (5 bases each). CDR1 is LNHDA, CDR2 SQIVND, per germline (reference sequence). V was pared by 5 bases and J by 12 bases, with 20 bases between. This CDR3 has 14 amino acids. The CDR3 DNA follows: TGTGCCAGTAGTCAGGGAGCTCAGGTCGATGGGCAGTTCTTC. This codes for CASSQGAQVDGQFF. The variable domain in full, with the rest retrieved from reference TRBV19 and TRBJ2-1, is DGGITQSPKYLFRKEGQNVTLSCEQNLNHDAMYWYRQDPGQGLRLIYYSQIVNDFQKGDIAEGYSVSREKKESFPLTVTSAQKNPTAFYLCASSQGAQVDGQFFGPGTRLTVL.

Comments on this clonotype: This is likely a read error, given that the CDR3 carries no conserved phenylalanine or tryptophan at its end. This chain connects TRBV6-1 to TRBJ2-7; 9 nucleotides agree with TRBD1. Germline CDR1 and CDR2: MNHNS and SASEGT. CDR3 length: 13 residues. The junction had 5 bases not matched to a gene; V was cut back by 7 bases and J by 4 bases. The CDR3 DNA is TGTGCCAGCACAAGACAGGGGGATTACGAGCAGTACCTC. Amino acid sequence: CASTRQGDYEQYL.

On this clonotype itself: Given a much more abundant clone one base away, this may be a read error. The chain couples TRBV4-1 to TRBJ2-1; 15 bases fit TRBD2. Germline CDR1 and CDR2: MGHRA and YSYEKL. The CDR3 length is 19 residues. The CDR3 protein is CASSPSRGLAGGRYNEQSF. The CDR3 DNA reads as TGCGCCAGCAGCCCTTCCCGGGGACTAGCGGGAGGAAGATACAATGAGCAGTCCTTC.

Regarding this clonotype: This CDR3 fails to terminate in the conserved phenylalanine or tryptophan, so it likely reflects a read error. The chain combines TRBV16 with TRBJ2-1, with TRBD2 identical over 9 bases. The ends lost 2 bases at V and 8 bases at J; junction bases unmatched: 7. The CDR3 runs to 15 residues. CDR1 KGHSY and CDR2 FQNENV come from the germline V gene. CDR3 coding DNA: TGTGCCAGCAGCCAAGTAGCGGGAGAGGTGGATGAGCAGTTCTCC. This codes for CASSQVAGEVDEQFS.

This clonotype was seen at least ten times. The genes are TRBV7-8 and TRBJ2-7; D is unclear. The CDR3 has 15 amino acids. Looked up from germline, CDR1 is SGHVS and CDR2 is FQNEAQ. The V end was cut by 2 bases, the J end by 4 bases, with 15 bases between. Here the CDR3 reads CASSLTGRASYEQYF. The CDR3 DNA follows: TGTGCCAGCAGCTTAACGGGCCGCGCGTCTTACGAGCAGTACTTC.

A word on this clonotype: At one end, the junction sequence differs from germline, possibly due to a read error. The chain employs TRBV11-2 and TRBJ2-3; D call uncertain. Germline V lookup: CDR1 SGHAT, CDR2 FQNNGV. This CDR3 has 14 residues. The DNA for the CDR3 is TGTCCCAGCAGCTTAGAAAGAGGCATAGATACGCAATATTTT. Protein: CPSSLERGIDTQYF.

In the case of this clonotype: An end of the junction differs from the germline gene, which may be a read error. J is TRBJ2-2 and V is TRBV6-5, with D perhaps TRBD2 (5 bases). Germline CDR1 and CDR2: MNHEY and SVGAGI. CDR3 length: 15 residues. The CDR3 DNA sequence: TGTGCCAACAGTTACGCGGTGGACGGCACCGGGGAACTGTTTTTT. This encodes CANSYAVDGTGELFF.

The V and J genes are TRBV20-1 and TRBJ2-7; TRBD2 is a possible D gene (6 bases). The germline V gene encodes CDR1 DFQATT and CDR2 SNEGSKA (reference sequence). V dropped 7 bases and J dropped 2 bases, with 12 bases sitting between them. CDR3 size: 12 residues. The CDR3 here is CSVDGRTYEQYF. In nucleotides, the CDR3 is TGCAGTGTTGACGGGAGAACCTACGAGCAGTACTTC.

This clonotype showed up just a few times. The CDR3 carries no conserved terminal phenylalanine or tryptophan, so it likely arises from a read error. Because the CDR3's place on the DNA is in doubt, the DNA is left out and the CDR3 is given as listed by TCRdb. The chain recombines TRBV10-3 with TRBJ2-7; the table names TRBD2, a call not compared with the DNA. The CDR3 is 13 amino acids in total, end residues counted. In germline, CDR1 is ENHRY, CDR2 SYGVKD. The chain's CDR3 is CAIKEGRSAGGLL.

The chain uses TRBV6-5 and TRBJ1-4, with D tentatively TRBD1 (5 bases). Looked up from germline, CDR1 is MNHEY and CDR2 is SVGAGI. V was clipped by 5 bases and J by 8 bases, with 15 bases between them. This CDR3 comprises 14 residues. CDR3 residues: CASSVERGNEKLFF. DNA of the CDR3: TGTGCCAGCAGTGTCGAAAGGGGAAACGAAAAACTGTTTTTT.

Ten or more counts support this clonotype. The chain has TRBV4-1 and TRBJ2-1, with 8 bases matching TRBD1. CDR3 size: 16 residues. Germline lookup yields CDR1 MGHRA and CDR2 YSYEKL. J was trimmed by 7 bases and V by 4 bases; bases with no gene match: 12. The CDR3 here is CASSLSQGARKNEQFF. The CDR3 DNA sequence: TGCGCCAGCAGCCTTTCCCAGGGGGCGCGTAAGAATGAGCAGTTCTTC.

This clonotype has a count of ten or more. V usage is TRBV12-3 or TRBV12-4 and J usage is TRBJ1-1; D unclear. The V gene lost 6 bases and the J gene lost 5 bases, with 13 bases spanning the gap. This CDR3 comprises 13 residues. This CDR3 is CASSPNILTEAFF. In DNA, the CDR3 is TGTGCCAGCAGCCCCAACATCTTGACTGAAGCTTTCTTT.

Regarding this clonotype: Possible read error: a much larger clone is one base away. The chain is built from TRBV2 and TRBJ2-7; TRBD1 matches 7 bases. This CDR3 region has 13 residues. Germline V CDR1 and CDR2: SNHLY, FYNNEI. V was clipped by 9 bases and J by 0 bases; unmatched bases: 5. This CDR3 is CARDRAPSYEQYF. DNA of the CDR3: TGTGCCAGAGACAGGGCCCCCTCCTACGAGCAGTACTTC. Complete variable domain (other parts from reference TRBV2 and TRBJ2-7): EPEVTQTPSHQVTQMGQEVILRCVPISNHLYFYWYRQILGQKVEFLVSFYNNEISEKSEIFDDQFSVERPDGSNFTLKIRSTKLEDSAMYFCARDRAPSYEQYFGPGTRLTVT.

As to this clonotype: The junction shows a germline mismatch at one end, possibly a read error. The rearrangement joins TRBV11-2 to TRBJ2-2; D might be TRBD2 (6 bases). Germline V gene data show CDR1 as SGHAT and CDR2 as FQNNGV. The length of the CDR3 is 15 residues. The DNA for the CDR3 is TGTGCCGGCAGCTTAGTCGGACGGGGCACCGGGGGACTGTTTTTT. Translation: CAGSLVGRGTGGLFF.

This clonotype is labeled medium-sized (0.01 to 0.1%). DNA for the CDR3: TGTGCCAGCAGCACGGACAGGGGTAATGAGCAGTTCTTC. Encoded protein: CASSTDRGNEQFF. The chain recombines TRBV12-3 or TRBV12-4 with TRBJ2-1; 9 bases agree with TRBD1. CDR3 length equals 13 residues. V lost 6 bases and J lost 7; bases outside the gene matches: 4.

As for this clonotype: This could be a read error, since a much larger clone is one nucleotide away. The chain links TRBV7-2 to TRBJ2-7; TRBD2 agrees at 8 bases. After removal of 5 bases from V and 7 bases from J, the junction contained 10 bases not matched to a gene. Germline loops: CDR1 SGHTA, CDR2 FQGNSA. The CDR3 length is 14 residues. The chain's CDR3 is CASSVVGLDMEQYF. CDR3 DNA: TGTGCCAGCAGCGTAGTGGGACTAGATATGGAGCAGTACTTC.

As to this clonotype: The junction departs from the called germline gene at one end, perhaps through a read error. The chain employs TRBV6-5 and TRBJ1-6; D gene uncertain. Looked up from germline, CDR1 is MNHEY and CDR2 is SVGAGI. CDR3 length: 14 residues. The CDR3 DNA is TGTGCCAGTAGTTACGGTGGAGCTAATTCACCCCACCACTTT. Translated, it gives CASSYGGANSPHHF.

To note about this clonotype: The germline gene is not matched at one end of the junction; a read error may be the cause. CDR3 loop: CASSMGLAGEVDKEQLF. The CDR3 coding sequence is TGTGCCAGCAGCATGGGACTAGCGGGAGAAGTTGACAAAGAGCAGCTCTTC. The chain combines TRBV11-1 with TRBJ2-1; TRBD2 matches at 14 bases. Looked up from germline, CDR1 is SGHAT and CDR2 is FQDESV (reference sequence). CDR3 length: 17 residues. The full variable domain, its missing parts supplied by reference TRBV11-1 and TRBJ2-1, is EAEVAQSPRYKITEKSQAVAFWCDPISGHATLYWYRQILGQGPELLVQFQDESVVDDSQLPKDRFSAERLKGVDSTLKIQPAELGDSAMYLCASSMGLAGEVDKEQLFGPGTRLTVL.

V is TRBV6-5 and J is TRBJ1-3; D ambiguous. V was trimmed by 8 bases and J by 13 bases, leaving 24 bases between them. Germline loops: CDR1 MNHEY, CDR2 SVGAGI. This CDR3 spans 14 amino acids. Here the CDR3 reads CASGRHISGNAIYF. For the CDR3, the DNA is TGTGCCAGCGGCAGGCATATCTCTGGAAACGCTATATATTTT.

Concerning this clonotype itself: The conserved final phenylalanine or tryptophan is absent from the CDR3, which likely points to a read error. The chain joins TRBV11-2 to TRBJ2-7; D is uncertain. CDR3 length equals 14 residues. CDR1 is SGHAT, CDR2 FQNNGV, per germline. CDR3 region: CASNLTDTSYEQYL. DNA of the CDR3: TGTGCCAGCAACTTAACTGACACTTCCTACGAGCAGTACTTA.

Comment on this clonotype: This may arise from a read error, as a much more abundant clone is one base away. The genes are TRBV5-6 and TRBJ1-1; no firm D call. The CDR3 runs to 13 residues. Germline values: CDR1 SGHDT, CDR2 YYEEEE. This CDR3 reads CASGLYHNTEAFF. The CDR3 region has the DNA TGTGCCAGCGGCTTGTACCATAACACTGAAGCTTTCTTT.

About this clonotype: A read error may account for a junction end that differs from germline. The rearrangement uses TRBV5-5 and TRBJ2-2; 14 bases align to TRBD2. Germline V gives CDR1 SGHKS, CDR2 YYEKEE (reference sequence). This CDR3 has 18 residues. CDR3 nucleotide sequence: TGTGCCACCAGTGGGGGACTAGCGGGAGACTCGAACACCTGGGAGCTGTTTTTT. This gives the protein CATSGGLAGDSNTWELFF.

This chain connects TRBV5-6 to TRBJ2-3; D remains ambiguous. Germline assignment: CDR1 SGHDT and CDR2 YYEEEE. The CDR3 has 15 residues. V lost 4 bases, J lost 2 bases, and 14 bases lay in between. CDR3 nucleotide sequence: TGTGCCAGCAGCACCGCTAACGGGTACACAGATACGCAGTATTTT. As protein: CASSTANGYTDTQYF.

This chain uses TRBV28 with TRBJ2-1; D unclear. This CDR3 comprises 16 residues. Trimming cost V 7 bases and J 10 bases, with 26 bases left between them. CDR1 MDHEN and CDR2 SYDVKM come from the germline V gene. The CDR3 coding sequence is TGTGCCAGCAATTCAACCCTAGTACCGAGGCCGAACGAGCAGTTCTTC. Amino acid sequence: CASNSTLVPRPNEQFF.

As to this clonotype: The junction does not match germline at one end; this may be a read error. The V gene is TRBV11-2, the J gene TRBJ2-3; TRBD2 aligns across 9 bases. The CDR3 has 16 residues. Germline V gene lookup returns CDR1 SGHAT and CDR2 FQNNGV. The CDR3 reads CASSPPTSGSTETQYF. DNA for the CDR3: TGTGCCAGCAGCCCCCCGACTAGCGGCAGCACGGAAACGCAATATTTT.